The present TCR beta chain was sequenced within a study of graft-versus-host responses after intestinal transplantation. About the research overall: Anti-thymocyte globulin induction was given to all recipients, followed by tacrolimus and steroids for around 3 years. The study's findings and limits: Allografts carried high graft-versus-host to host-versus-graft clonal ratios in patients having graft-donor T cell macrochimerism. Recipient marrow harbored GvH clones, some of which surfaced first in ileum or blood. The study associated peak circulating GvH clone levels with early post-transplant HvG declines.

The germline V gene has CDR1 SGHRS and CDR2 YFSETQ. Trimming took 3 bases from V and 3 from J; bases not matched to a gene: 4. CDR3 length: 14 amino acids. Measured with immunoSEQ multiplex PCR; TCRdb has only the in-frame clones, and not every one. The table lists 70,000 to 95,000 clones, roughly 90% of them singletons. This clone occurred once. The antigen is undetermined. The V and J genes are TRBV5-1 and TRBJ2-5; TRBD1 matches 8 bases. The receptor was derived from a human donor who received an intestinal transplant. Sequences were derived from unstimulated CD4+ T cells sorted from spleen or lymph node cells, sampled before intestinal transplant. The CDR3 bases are TGCGCCAGCAGCTCGCAGGGGGCAGAAGAGACCCAGTACTTC. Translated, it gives CASSSQGAEETQYF.